This entry lists 17 T cell receptor beta chains sequenced from one sample in a study of Graves' ophthalmopathy and Graves' hyperthyroidism. Using RNA transcripts, the TCR beta CDR3 regions were amplified. HTBI-primed RT-PCR formed the first round, and a multiplex PCR formed the second. TCRdb re-called the multiplex PCR reads through MiXCR, storing one row per CDR3 protein. The sample contains 300,000 to 400,000 distinct CDR3 sequences, roughly 15% of which appear only once. The sample consisted of peripheral blood. These receptors were collected from an adult man with Graves' ophthalmopathy.

Concerning this clonotype itself: The junction departs from the called germline gene at one end, perhaps through a read error. The rearrangement joins TRBV28 to TRBJ2-7; 7 nucleotides line up with TRBD2. Germline values: CDR1 MDHEN, CDR2 SYDVKM. The CDR3 runs 13 residues. This CDR3 reads CASSKPGGREQSF. For the CDR3, the DNA is TGTGCCAGCAGTAAGCCCGGGGGGAGGGAGCAGTCCTTC. Looking up the rest from reference TRBV28 and TRBJ2-7 gives the full variable domain: DVKVTQSSRYLVKRTGEKVFLECVQDMDHENMFWYRQDPGLGLRLIYFSYDVKMKEKGDIPEGYSVSREKKERFSLILESASTNQTSMYLCASSKPGGREQSFGPGTRLTVT.

The chain couples TRBV3-1 to TRBJ1-3, with D possibly matching TRBD1 (6 bases). The CDR3 loop spans 15 amino acids. Trimming cost V 4 bases and J 0 bases, with 10 bases left between them. Germline V CDR1 and CDR2: LGHDT, YNNKEL (reference sequence). The DNA for the CDR3 is TGTGCCAGCAGCCGTGGACAGTCCTCTGGAAACACCATATATTTT. It specifies CASSRGQSSGNTIYF.

In its sample, this clonotype was seen many times. CDR3 DNA sequence: TGTGCCAGCAGTACCATAGCCAGGGTGGCCAAAAACATTCAGTACTTC. It yields the protein CASSTIARVAKNIQYF. The chain links TRBV28 to TRBJ2-4; D perhaps matches TRBD1 (5 bases). Germline CDR1 and CDR2: MDHEN and SYDVKM. Trimming removed 5 bases at V and 1 base at J, with 15 bases between. The CDR3 runs to 16 residues.

Ten or more counts support this clonotype. The V call is TRBV20-1, the J call TRBJ2-2; 8 bases are a match to TRBD1. There are 14 residues in the CDR3. Germline V gives CDR1 DFQATT, CDR2 SNEGSKA (reference sequence). V dropped 5 bases and J dropped 1; count of bases not matched to a gene: 3. Here the CDR3 DNA reads TGCAGTGCTCCTGGACAGGGGAACACCGGGGAGCTGTTTTTT. Encoded protein: CSAPGQGNTGELFF.

This clonotype showed up many times. The V gene is TRBV7-2, the J gene TRBJ2-7, with D possibly TRBD2 on 6 matching bases. Per germline, CDR1 SGHTA and CDR2 FQGNSA. The CDR3 loop spans 17 amino acids. V lost 1 base, J lost 2 bases, and 18 bases lay in between. In DNA form, the CDR3 reads TGTGCCAGCAGCTTAGGGCGGGATGTTCGTAGGACCTACGAGCAGTACTTC. Its protein is CASSLGRDVRRTYEQYF.

In regard to this clonotype: A read error is likely, as this CDR3 ends without the conserved phenylalanine or tryptophan. The CDR3 region is CAASQGHAYEQYS. In DNA, the CDR3 is TGTGCCGCCAGCCAGGGACACGCCTACGAGCAGTACTCC. This chain links TRBV10-3 with TRBJ2-7; D is perhaps TRBD1 (6 bases). The V gene lost 11 bases and the J gene lost 2 bases, with 16 bases spanning the gap. Per germline, CDR1 ENHRY and CDR2 SYGVKD. The CDR3 contains 13 residues.

The table lists this clonotype with many counts. This chain joins TRBV10-3 and TRBJ1-5; the D is unclear. This CDR3 comprises 12 residues. Germline values: CDR1 ENHRY, CDR2 SYGVKD. Trimming removed 8 bases from V and 3 bases from J, with 8 bases in between. As DNA, the CDR3 is TGTGCCATCGGGGAGCCCAATCAGCCCCAGCATTTT. Its protein is CAIGEPNQPQHF.

This clonotype was seen at least ten times. J is TRBJ2-7 and V is TRBV28; D is possibly TRBD1 (6 bases). The length of the CDR3 is 15 residues. V lost 4 bases and J lost 1, with 14 bases in between. From germline, CDR1 is MDHEN and CDR2 SYDVKM. In DNA form, the CDR3 reads TGTGCCAGCAGTTCCAGGGCTAGGGGGTCCTACGAGCAGTACTTC. It translates to CASSSRARGSYEQYF.

This clonotype was seen many times. The chain is built from TRBV9 and TRBJ2-5; D perhaps matches TRBD2 (5 bases). V was trimmed by 0 bases and J by 5 bases, leaving 8 bases between them. Germline V gives CDR1 SGDLS, CDR2 YYNGEE. The CDR3 contains 13 residues. In DNA, the CDR3 is TGTGCCAGCAGCGTAGTTTCGGGGGAGACCCAGTACTTC. Translation: CASSVVSGETQYF.

This clonotype has ten or more counts. The J gene is TRBJ1-1, the V gene TRBV19; D might be TRBD1 (5 bases). CDR3 length equals 13 residues. Germline V gives CDR1 LNHDA, CDR2 SQIVND (reference sequence). V dropped 3 bases and J dropped 6 bases, with 11 bases sitting between them. In nucleotides, the CDR3 is TGTGCCAGTAGTATTGCGGGGCTCCCTGAAGCTTTCTTT. Amino acid sequence: CASSIAGLPEAFF.

This clonotype was seen ten or more times. The conserved final phenylalanine or tryptophan is absent from the CDR3, which likely points to a read error. The CDR3 reads CASSILDTDTQYY. For the CDR3, the DNA is TGTGCCAGCAGCATCCTGGACACAGATACGCAGTATTAT. V usage is TRBV9 and J usage is TRBJ2-3; D is ambiguous. V was shortened by 4 bases and J by 2 bases, with 8 bases between the two germline ends. Per germline, CDR1 SGDLS and CDR2 YYNGEE. CDR3 length equals 13 residues.

The table lists this clonotype with many counts. V usage is TRBV7-2 and J usage is TRBJ1-1; the D gene is possibly TRBD1 (5 bases). Germline CDR1 is SGHTA and CDR2 is FQGNSA. Trimming left V 6 bases short and J 7 bases short, with 18 bases between. This CDR3 comprises 14 residues. CDR3 residues: CASSPSQGFGEAFF. CDR3 coding DNA: TGTGCCAGCAGTCCGAGTCAGGGTTTCGGTGAAGCTTTCTTT.

This clonotype was picked up many times. This chain connects TRBV19 to TRBJ1-2; D might be TRBD1 (5 bases). This CDR3 has 17 residues. Trimming took off 5 bases at V and 0 bases at J, with 19 bases between the two ends. Germline CDR1 LNHDA, CDR2 SQIVND (reference sequence). The DNA of the CDR3 is TGTGCCAGTAGTCTCTCTTCCGGGACTCTTACTAACTATGGCTACACCTTC. Translated: CASSLSSGTLTNYGYTF. The full variable domain, its missing parts supplied by reference TRBV19 and TRBJ1-2, is DGGITQSPKYLFRKEGQNVTLSCEQNLNHDAMYWYRQDPGQGLRLIYYSQIVNDFQKGDIAEGYSVSREKKESFPLTVTSAQKNPTAFYLCASSLSSGTLTNYGYTFGSGTRLTVV.

This clonotype was counted at least ten times. The rearrangement joins TRBV12-5 to TRBJ1-5; maybe TRBD1 (5 bases). The CDR3 contains 17 residues. Germline CDR1 and CDR2: LGHNT and FRNRAP. V gave up 2 bases and J gave up 0 bases, with 14 bases separating them. CDR3 region: CASGLIPPTDSNQPQHF. CDR3 coding DNA: TGTGCTAGTGGTTTGATCCCTCCGACAGATAGCAATCAGCCCCAGCATTTT.

This clonotype appeared many times. The chain links TRBV2 to TRBJ1-5; no definite D call. The ends were cut back, 8 bases at V and 4 bases at J, with 15 bases in the middle. The CDR3 has 14 amino acids. Germline CDR1 and CDR2: SNHLY and FYNNEI. DNA for the CDR3: TGTGCCAGCGCCGCAAGTAACCTTAATCAGCCCCAGCATTTT. This translates into CASAASNLNQPQHF.

This clonotype has ten or more counts. This chain connects TRBV28 to TRBJ1-5; 7 bases are shared with TRBD1. Germline values: CDR1 MDHEN, CDR2 SYDVKM. There are 15 residues in the CDR3. With V trimmed by 6 bases and J by 7 bases, 12 bases remained unmatched. The CDR3 DNA is TGTGCCAGCAGCCTCCGACAGGGTCGGAGGCAGCCCCAGCATTTT. It is translated as CASSLRQGRRQPQHF. The entire variable domain, with the rest obtained from reference TRBV28 and TRBJ1-5, is as follows: DVKVTQSSRYLVKRTGEKVFLECVQDMDHENMFWYRQDPGLGLRLIYFSYDVKMKEKGDIPEGYSVSREKKERFSLILESASTNQTSMYLCASSLRQGRRQPQHFGDGTRLSIL.

The chain recombines TRBV7-2 with TRBJ1-5; no definite D call. Trimming shortened V by 5 bases and J by 0 bases, and 11 bases separated the two germline ends. Germline-derived CDR1 and CDR2 are SGHTA and FQGNSA. The length of the CDR3 is 15 residues. The CDR3, as DNA: TGTGCCAGCAGCAGCCGTTACTATAGCAATCAGCCCCAGCATTTT. Protein: CASSSRYYSNQPQHF.